This section outlines one T cell receptor beta chain sequence together with its context. What it binds is unknown. The split of CD4+ cells yielded CD45RA+ naive and CD45RA-negative memory subsets. The sample comes from a study of shared clonotypes between healthy human individuals. The repertoire was sequenced with immunoSEQ multiplex PCR; TCRdb's copy has only in-frame clones and lacks some. Among 1.5 million to 1.9 million clones listed, approximately 98% were seen once. The germline V and J ends were trimmed by 1 base and 4 bases, with 13 bases remaining between them. This CDR3 has 15 residues. CDR1 SGHVS and CDR2 FQNEAQ come from the germline V gene. Broader study findings: Naive CD4 clonotype sharing across a handful of donors was about 5%.

This chain links TRBV7-8 with TRBJ1-2, with D perhaps matching TRBD1 (5 bases). The source of this sequence is a man aged 30-40 years in good health. Sequencing was performed on naive CD4+ T cells sorted from blood. Sample subset: CD45RA+ positively selected. CDR3 sequence (DNA): TGTGCCAGCAGCTTAGTAGGGCCGGGGGGCTATGGCTACACCTTC. Its protein product is CASSLVGPGGYGYTF.